This T cell receptor (beta chain) is from a study of cytomegalovirus exposure and HLA in healthy donors. This clone was picked up one time. Its target is not known. Primers for the PCR totalled 60 Vbeta and 13 Jbeta. Assay used: immunoSEQ multiplex PCR; TCRdb lists only in-frame clones, some missing. The data contain about 160,000 clones, just over 75% of them singletons. Study-wide results and limits: Accurate predictions that matched the HLA-A and HLA-B alleles of most subjects were reportedly made from TCR beta sequences. An Asian-associated ancestry cluster reportedly showed fewer N-insertions than the approximately 630-donor mean in a later analysis.

V shed 0 bases and J 4 bases; nucleotides not matched to a gene: 16. The CDR3 is 20 residues long. The germline gives CDR1 MNHNS, CDR2 SASEGT. V is TRBV6-1 and J is TRBJ2-7; 12 positions match TRBD1. The TCR comes from a woman aged 40 to 50 in good health and CMV-seronegative. The material sequenced was PBMCs. Here the CDR3 reads CASSEAPLPSRDRGRYEQYF. The CDR3 DNA follows: TGTGCCAGCAGTGAAGCCCCCCTCCCGTCCCGGGACAGGGGGCGGTACGAGCAGTACTTC.